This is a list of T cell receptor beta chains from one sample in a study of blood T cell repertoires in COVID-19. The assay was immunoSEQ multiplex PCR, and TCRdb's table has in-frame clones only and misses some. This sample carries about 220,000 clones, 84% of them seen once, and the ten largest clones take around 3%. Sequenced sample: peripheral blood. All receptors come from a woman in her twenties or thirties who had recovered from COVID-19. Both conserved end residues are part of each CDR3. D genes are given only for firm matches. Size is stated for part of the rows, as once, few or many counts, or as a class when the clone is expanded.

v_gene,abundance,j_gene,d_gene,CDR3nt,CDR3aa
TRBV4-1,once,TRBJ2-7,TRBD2,TGCGCCAGCAGCCCTCTTTCCGGGACTAGCGCTTACGAGCAGTACTTC,CASSPLSGTSAYEQYF
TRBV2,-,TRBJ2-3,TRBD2,TGTGCCAGCAGTGAGAGGGGCGGGAGGACCCCAGATACGCAGTATTTT,CASSERGGRTPDTQYF
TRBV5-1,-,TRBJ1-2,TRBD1,TGCGCCAGCAGGCGGGACAGGGGTCCCTATGGCTACACCTTC,CASRRDRGPYGYTF
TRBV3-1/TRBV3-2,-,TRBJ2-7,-,TGTGCCAGCAGCCCAACTAGTCTCGCCTACGAGCAGTACTTC,CASSPTSLAYEQYF
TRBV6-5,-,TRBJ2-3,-,TGTGCCAGCAGTTATCTGACGGGAGTACTAGATACGCAGTATTTT,CASSYLTGVLDTQYF
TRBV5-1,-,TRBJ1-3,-,TGCGCCAGCAGCTTGGAACAAGCTGGAAACACCATATATTTT,CASSLEQAGNTIYF
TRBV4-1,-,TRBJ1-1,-,TGCGCCAGCACCCCCGGACTAATGAACACTGAAGCTTTCTTT,CASTPGLMNTEAFF
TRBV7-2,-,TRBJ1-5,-,TGTGCCAGCAGCTTGTGGGGGGGCCCCCCTAACAATCAGCCCCAGCATTTT,CASSLWGGPPNNQPQHF
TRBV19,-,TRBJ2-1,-,TGTGCCAGTAGTACTTCGGGAGCTCGAAGTGAGCAGTTCTTC,CASSTSGARSEQFF
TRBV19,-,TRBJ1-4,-,TGTGCCAGTAGTTCCCGGGACACAATTAATGAAAAACTGTTTTTT,CASSSRDTINEKLFF
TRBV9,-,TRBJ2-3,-,TGTGCCAGCAGCCCTCACTCAGATACGCAGTATTTT,CASSPHSDTQYF
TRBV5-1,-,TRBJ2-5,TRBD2,TGCGCCAGCAGCTTGATTAGCGGGAAAGAGACCCAGTACTTC,CASSLISGKETQYF
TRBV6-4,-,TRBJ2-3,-,TGTGCCAGCAGTGACTCCGGTACGACTAGCACAGATACGCAGTATTTT,CASSDSGTTSTDTQYF
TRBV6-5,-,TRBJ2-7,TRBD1,TGTGCCAGCAGTTACTCGACAGTCAGGGGGTCATACGAGCAGTACTTC,CASSYSTVRGSYEQYF
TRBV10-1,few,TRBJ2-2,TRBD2,TGCGCCAGCAGTGATCGGCTAGCGGGAGGAGGGACCGGGGAGCTGTTTTTT,CASSDRLAGGGTGELFF
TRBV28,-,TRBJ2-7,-,TGTGCCAGCAGAGAGGCCCCCCTTGAGCAGTACTTC,CASREAPLEQYF
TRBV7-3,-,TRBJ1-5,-,TGTGCCAGCAGCTTAAGGCCAGATCAGCCCCAGCATTTT,CASSLRPDQPQHF
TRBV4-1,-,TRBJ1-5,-,TGCGCCAGCAGCCGTTTCTTTGGCCAGGATCAGCCCCAGCATTTT,CASSRFFGQDQPQHF
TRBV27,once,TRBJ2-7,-,TGTGCCAGCAGTTTACATTTATCGGGAGACTCCTACGAGCAGTACTTC,CASSLHLSGDSYEQYF
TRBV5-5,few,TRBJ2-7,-,TGTGCCAGCAGCCAATACAGGGCATCGAACGAGCAGTACTTC,CASSQYRASNEQYF
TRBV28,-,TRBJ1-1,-,TGTGCCAGCAGTAGCCGACAGAATACTTTCTTT,CASSSRQNTFF
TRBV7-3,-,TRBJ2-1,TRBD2,TGTGCCAGCAGCCGGGAGGTAGGCGGGGTTAGCTCCTACAATGAGCAGTTCTTC,CASSREVGGVSSYNEQFF
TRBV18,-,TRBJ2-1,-,TGTGCCAGCTCACCTAAGGCTCTAGGCAATGAGCAGTTCTTC,CASSPKALGNEQFF
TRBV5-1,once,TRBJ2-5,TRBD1,TGCGCCAGCAGCTTGGCCTTTATAGGGGGCCCCCAAGAGACCCAGTACTTC,CASSLAFIGGPQETQYF
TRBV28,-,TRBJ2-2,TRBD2,TGTGCCAGCAGTTCCCCTAGCGGGAGGGCCACCGGGGAGCTGTTTTTT,CASSSPSGRATGELFF
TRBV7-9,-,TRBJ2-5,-,TGTGCCAGCAGCTATAGCGGTTCCCGGTCGGAGACCCAGTACTTC,CASSYSGSRSETQYF
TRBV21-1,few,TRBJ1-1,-,TGTGCCAGCAGCCCCGACAGAGAATCTAAGAGGCACACTGAAGCTTTCTTT,CASSPDRESKRHTEAFF
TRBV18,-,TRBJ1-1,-,TGTGCCAGCTCACCTTCGAGGGGGAGGGGTGAAGCTTTCTTT,CASSPSRGRGEAFF
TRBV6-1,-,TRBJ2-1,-,TGTGCCAGCAGTGAACGTATCTACAATGAGCAGTTCTTC,CASSERIYNEQFF
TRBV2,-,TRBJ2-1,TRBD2,TGTGCCAGCCGACTAGCGGGAGGGCTTGAGCAGTTCTTC,CASRLAGGLEQFF
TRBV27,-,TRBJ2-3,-,TGTGCCAGCAGTCCCCTCCTAGGTTTGTATACCGGCACAGATACGCAGTATTTT,CASSPLLGLYTGTDTQYF
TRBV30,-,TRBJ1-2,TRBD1,TGTGCCTGGAGCAGAAGACAGGGAGCTAACTATGGCTACACCTTC,CAWSRRQGANYGYTF
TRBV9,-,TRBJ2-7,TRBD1,TGTGCCAGCAGCACTTCACTCGGGACAGGCTACGAGCAGTACTTC,CASSTSLGTGYEQYF
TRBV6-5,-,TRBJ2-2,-,TGTGCCAGCAGGCGGAACACCGGGGAGCTGTTTTTT,CASRRNTGELFF
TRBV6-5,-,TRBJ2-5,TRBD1,TGTGCCAGCAGTTACGGACAGGGAGCGACCCAGTACTTC,CASSYGQGATQYF
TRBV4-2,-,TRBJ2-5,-,TGTGCCAGCAGCCAAGAAGGGGCCCAAGAGACCCAGTACTTC,CASSQEGAQETQYF
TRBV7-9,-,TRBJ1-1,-,TGTGCCCTCCAGGGCGCCATGAACACTGAAGCTTTCTTT,CALQGAMNTEAFF
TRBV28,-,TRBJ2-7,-,TGTGCCAGCAGTCTCGGACTTTCCTACGAGCAGTACTTC,CASSLGLSYEQYF
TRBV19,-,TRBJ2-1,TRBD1,TGTGCCAGTAGGCCGACAGGGATCCCCTACAATGAGCAGTTCTTC,CASRPTGIPYNEQFF
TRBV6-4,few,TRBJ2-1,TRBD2,TGTGCCAGCAGCCCGAATAGCGGGAGGGCCCAATATGAGCAGTTCTTC,CASSPNSGRAQYEQFF
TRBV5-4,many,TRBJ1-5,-,TGTGCCAGCAACTCCACTCAGGAACGGCGAGGGCCGAATCAGCCCCAGCATTTT,CASNSTQERRGPNQPQHF
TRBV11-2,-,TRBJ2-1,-,TGTGCCAGCAGCTTAGATTCGGAGGGGTTCGAGAGCTCCTACAATGAGCAGTTCTTC,CASSLDSEGFESSYNEQFF
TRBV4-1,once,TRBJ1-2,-,TGCGCCAGCAGCCAAGATGAGGGGGACCGGCGAGGCTACACCTTC,CASSQDEGDRRGYTF
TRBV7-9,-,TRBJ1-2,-,TGTGCCAGCAGCTTAGCCTCGCGGGGCTTCCGGGGCTACACCTTC,CASSLASRGFRGYTF
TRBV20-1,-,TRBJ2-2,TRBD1,TGCAGTGCTAGTCGTCAGGGGGCAAACACCGGGGAGCTGTTTTTT,CSASRQGANTGELFF
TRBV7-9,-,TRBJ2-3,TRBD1,TGTGCCAGCAGCCACCCGACAGGGGAGAGCACAGATACGCAGTATTTT,CASSHPTGESTDTQYF
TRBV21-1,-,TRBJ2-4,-,TGTGCCAGCAGCAAATTCGGTCGGCAGGGGGACCTTACTGATCTTGCCAAAAACATTCAGTACTTC,CASSKFGRQGDLTDLAKNIQYF
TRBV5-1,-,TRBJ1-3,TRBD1,TGCGCCAGCAGCCCCACGGACAGGAACTCTGGAAACACCATATATTTT,CASSPTDRNSGNTIYF
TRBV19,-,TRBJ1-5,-,TGTGCCAGTAGTATATTGAGGCTTGATCAGCCCCAGCATTTT,CASSILRLDQPQHF
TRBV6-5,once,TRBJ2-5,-,TGTGCCAGCAGTCCATCTGACAGGGAGACCCAGTACTTC,CASSPSDRETQYF
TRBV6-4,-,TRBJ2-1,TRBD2,TGTGCCAGCAGTGACGAGACTAGCGCCAATGAGCAGTTCTTC,CASSDETSANEQFF
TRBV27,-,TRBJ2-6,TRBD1,TGTGCCAGCAGTTCACAGGGGGCTGGGGCCAACGTCCTGACTTTC,CASSSQGAGANVLTF
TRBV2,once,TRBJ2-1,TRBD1,TGTGCCAGCCGACAGGGGGGTTACAATGAGCAGTTCTTC,CASRQGGYNEQFF
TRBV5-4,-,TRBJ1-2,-,TGTGCCAGCAGCGCCGGGGTTGGGAACTATGGCTACACCTTC,CASSAGVGNYGYTF
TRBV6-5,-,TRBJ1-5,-,TGTGCCACCAACATCGATAGCAATCAGCCCCAGCATTTT,CATNIDSNQPQHF
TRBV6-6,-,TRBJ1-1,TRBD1,TGTGCCAGCAGTTACTCTGGGCAGGGGGCAGCTTTCTTT,CASSYSGQGAAFF
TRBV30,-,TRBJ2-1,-,TGTGCCTGGAGCCATGACTCCAATGAGCAGTTCTTC,CAWSHDSNEQFF
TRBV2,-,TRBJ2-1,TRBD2,TGTGCCAGCAGTCCCACTAGCGCATTCGACGCGTACAATGAGCAGTTCTTC,CASSPTSAFDAYNEQFF
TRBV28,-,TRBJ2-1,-,TGTGCCAGCAATCCGCGGGCGGATGCTGAGCAGTTCTTC,CASNPRADAEQFF
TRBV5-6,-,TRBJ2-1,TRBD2,TGTGCCAGCAGCTTTTTAATAGCGGGAGGGCCCCAAAGCAATGAGCAGTTCTTC,CASSFLIAGGPQSNEQFF